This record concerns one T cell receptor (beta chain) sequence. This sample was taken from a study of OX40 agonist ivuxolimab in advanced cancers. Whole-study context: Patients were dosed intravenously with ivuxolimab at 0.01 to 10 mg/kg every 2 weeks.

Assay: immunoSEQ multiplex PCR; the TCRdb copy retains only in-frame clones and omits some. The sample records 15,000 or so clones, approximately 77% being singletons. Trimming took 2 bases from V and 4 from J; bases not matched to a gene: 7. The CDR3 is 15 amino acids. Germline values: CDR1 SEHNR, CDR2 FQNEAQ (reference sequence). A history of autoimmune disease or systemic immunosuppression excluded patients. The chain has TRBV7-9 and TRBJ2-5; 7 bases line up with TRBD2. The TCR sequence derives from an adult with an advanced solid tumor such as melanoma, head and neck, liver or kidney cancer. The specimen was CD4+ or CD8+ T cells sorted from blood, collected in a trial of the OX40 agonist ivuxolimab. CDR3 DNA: TGTGCCAGCAGCTTATCGGGCAGGGAGGGAGAGACCCAGTACTTC. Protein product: CASSLSGREGETQYF.